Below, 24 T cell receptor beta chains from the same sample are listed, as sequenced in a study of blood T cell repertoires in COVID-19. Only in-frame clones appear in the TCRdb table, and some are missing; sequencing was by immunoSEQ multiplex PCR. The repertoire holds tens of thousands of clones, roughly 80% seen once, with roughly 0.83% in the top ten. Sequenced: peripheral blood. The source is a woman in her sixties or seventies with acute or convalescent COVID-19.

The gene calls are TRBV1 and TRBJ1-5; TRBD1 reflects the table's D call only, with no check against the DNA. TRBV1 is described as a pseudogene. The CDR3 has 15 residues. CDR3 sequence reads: CTSSQEGDTNQPQHF. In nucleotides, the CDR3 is TGCACCAGCAGCCAAGAGGGGGACACAAATCAGCCCCAGCATTTT.

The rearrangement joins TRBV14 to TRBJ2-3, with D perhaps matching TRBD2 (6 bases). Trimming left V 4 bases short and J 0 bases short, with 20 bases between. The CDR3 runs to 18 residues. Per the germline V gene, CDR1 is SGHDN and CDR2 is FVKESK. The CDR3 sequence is CASSPKMFWDSSTDTQYF. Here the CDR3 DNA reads TGTGCCAGCAGCCCAAAGATGTTTTGGGACTCCAGCACAGATACGCAGTATTTT. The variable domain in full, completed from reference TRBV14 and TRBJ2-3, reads EAGVTQFPSHSVIEKGQTVTLRCDPISGHDNLYWYRRVMGKEIKFLLHFVKESKQDESGMPNNRFLAERTGGTYSTLKVQPAELEDSGVYFCASSPKMFWDSSTDTQYFGPGTRLTVL.

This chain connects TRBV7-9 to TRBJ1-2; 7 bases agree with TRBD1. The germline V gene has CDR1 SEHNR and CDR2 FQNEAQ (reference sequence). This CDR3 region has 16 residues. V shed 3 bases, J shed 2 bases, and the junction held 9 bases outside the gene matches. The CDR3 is CASSFPPSTGNYGYTF. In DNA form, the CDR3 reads TGTGCCAGCAGCTTCCCCCCTTCGACAGGGAACTATGGCTACACCTTC.

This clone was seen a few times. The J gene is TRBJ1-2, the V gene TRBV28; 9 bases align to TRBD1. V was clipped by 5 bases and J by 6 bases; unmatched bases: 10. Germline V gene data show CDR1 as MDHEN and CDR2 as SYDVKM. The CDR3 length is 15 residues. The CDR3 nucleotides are TGTGCCAGCAGTCGTCCGGGACAGGGCGCCAATGGCTACACCTTC. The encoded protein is CASSRPGQGANGYTF.

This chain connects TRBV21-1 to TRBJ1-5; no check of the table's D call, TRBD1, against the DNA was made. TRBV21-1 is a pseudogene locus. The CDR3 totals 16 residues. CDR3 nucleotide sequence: TGTGCCAGCAGCGTAAGACAGGGGTATAGCAATCAGCCCCAGCATTTT. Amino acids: CASSVRQGYSNQPQHF.

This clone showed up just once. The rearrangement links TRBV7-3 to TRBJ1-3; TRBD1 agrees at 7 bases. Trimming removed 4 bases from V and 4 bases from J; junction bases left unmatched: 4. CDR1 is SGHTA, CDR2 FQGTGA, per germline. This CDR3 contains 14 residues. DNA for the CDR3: TGTGCCAGCAGCTCGACAGGGAGCGGAAACACCATATATTTT. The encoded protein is CASSSTGSGNTIYF.

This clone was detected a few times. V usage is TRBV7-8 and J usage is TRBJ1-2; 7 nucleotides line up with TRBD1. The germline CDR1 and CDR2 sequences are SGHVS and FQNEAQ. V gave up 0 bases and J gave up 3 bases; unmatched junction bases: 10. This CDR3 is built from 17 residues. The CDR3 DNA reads TGTGCCAGCAGCTTAGCAGGGGGCCCTGGGGTTCACTATGGCTACACCTTC. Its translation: CASSLAGGPGVHYGYTF.

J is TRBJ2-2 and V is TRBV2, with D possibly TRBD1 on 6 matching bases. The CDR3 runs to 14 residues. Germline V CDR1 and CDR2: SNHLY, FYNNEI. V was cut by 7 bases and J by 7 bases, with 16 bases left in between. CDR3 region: CASTRDTQGGELFF. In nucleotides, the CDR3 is TGTGCCAGCACCCGGGACACCCAAGGCGGGGAGCTGTTTTTT.

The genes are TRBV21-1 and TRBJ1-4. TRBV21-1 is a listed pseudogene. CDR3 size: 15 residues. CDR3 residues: CASSKGRGRNEKLFF. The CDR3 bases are TGTGCCAGCAGCAAAGGGAGAGGGCGTAATGAAAAACTGTTTTTT.

In DNA, the CDR3 is TGTGCCAGCAGCCGCGCCTCGGACATGTCTGGAAACACCATATATTTT. Amino acids: CASSRASDMSGNTIYF. The rearrangement links TRBV28 to TRBJ1-3, with D perhaps TRBD1 (5 bases). The germline CDR1 and CDR2 sequences are MDHEN and SYDVKM. CDR3 size: 16 residues. Trimming left V 6 bases short and J 1 base short, with 16 bases between.

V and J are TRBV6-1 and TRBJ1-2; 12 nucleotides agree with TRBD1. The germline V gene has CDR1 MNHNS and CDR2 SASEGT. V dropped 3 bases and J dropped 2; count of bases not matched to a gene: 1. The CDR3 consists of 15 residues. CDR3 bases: TGTGCCAGCAGTGAGGGGACAGGGGGCAACTATGGCTACACCTTC. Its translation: CASSEGTGGNYGYTF.

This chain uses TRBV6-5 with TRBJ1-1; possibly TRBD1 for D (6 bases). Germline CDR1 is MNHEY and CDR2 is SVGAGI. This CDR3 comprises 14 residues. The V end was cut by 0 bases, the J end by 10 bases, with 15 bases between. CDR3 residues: CASSYSAGDRRAFF. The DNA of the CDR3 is TGTGCCAGCAGTTACTCAGCAGGGGACCGACGAGCTTTCTTT.

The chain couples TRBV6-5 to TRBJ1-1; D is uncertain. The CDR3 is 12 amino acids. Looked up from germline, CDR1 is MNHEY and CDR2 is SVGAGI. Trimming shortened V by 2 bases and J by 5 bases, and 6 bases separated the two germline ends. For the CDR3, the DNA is TGTGCCAGCAGTTACCGGAGGACTGAAGCTTTCTTT. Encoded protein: CASSYRRTEAFF.

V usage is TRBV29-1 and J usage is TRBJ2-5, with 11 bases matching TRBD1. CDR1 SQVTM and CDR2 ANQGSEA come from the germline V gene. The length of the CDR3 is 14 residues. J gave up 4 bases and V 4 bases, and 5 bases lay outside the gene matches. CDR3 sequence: CSVVRTGGVETQYF. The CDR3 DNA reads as TGCAGCGTTGTTCGGACAGGGGGCGTAGAGACCCAGTACTTC.

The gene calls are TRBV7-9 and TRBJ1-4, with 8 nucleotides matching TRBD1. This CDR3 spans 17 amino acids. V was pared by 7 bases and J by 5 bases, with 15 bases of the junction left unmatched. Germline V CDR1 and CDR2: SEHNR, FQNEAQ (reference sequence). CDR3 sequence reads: CASNRGTGDRPNEKLFF. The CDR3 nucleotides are TGTGCCAGCAATAGAGGGACAGGAGATAGACCGAATGAAAAACTGTTTTTT.

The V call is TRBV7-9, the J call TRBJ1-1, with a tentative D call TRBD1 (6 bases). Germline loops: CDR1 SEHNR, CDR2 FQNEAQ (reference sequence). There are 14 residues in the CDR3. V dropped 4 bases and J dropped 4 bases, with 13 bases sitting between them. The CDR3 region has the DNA TGTGCCAGCAGCTCACAGGGTAAGGGCACTGAAGCTTTCTTT. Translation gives CASSSQGKGTEAFF.

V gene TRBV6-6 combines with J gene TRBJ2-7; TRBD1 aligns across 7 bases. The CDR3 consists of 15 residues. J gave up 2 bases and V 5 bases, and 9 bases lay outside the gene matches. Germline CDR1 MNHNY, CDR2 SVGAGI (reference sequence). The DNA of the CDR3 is TGTGCCAGCAGTCGATCCGGGACAGCCCCCTACGAGCAGTACTTC. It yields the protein CASSRSGTAPYEQYF.

CDR3 DNA sequence: TGTGCCATCAGTGAGGGGGCCCGGGGGTTGTACGAGCAGTACTTC. This translates into CAISEGARGLYEQYF. This chain uses TRBV10-3 with TRBJ2-7; perhaps TRBD2 as D (6 bases). This CDR3 is built from 15 residues. Germline V gene sequence: CDR1 ENHRY, CDR2 SYGVKD. Trimming removed 2 bases from V and 4 bases from J, with 15 bases in between.

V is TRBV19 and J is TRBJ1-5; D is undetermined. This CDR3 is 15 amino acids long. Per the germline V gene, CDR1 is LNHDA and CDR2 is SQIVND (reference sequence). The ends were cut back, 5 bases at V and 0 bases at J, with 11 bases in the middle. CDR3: CASSWLEYSNQPQHF. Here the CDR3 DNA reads TGTGCCAGTAGTTGGTTAGAGTATAGCAATCAGCCCCAGCATTTT. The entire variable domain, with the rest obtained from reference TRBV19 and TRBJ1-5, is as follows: DGGITQSPKYLFRKEGQNVTLSCEQNLNHDAMYWYRQDPGQGLRLIYYSQIVNDFQKGDIAEGYSVSREKKESFPLTVTSAQKNPTAFYLCASSWLEYSNQPQHFGDGTRLSIL.

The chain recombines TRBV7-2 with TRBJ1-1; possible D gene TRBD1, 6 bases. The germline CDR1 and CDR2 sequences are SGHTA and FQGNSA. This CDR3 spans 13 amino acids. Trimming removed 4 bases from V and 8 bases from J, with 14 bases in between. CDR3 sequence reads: CASSSQRGGEAFF. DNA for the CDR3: TGTGCCAGCAGCTCTCAAAGGGGGGGAGAAGCTTTCTTT.

Here the CDR3 DNA reads TGTGCCAGCAGCTTTGGGGGGGGAACAGGAGAGACCCAGTACTTC. Protein sequence: CASSFGGGTGETQYF. The chain combines TRBV7-2 with TRBJ2-5; 7 bases fit TRBD2. The CDR3 is 15 amino acids. The J segment lost 4 bases and the V segment lost 3 bases, leaving 8 bases of the junction unmatched. Germline loops: CDR1 SGHTA, CDR2 FQGNSA.

This CDR3 reads CAISDTGTEAFF. CDR3 DNA: TGTGCCATCAGCGACACGGGGACTGAAGCTTTCTTT. J is TRBJ1-1 and V is TRBV10-3; D gene uncertain. Germline V CDR1 and CDR2: ENHRY, SYGVKD. The CDR3 length is 12 residues. The V end was cut by 6 bases, the J end by 5 bases, with 10 bases between.

The CDR3 region has the DNA TGTGCCAGCTCACCACCGAACGGGGGGACCCAGTACTTC. Translating it yields CASSPPNGGTQYF. V and J are TRBV18 and TRBJ2-5; TRBD2 might be the D (6 bases). The ends were cut back, 0 bases at V and 7 bases at J, with 9 bases in the middle. The CDR3 has 13 amino acids. The germline CDR1 and CDR2 sequences are KGHSH and LQKENI.

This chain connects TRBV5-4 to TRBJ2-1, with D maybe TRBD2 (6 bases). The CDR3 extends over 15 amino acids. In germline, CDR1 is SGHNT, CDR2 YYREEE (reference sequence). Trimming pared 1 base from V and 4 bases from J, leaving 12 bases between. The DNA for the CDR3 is TGTGCCAGCAGCTTGAAATTAGCGGAATACAATGAGCAGTTCTTC. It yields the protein CASSLKLAEYNEQFF.